The 32 T cell receptor beta chains in this list originate from one sample, sequenced in a study of shared clonotypes between healthy human individuals. Clones were sequenced by immunoSEQ multiplex PCR, and TCRdb holds only the in-frame ones, with some missing. This table has some 530,000 clones, about 85% appearing once. The sample was PBMCs. All receptors come from a woman aged 35 to 49 in good health. Some clones in this sample may be carry-over from other donors' samples.

The chain couples TRBV2 to TRBJ1-2; D is unclear. The CDR3 has 14 residues. V lost 7 bases and J lost 4, with 16 bases in between. Germline CDR1 is SNHLY and CDR2 is FYNNEI. DNA for the CDR3: TGTGCCAGCACCAATGACGGGATTATCTATGGCTACACCTTC. Translation gives CASTNDGIIYGYTF.

This clone was counted a single time. This chain connects TRBV6-4 to TRBJ2-3, with 9 bases fitting TRBD2. CDR1 is MRHNA, CDR2 SNTAGT, per germline. The trim removed 4 bases at V and 1 base at J, leaving 3 bases unmatched. CDR3 length: 15 residues. The DNA for the CDR3 is TGTGCCAGCAGTGCCGCTAGCGGGGGCACAGATACGCAGTATTTT. This gives the protein CASSAASGGTDTQYF.

Concerning this clone: This could be a read error, since a much larger clone is one nucleotide away. Other DNA sequences from this sample encode an identical CDR3 as well. The rearrangement uses TRBV6-5 and TRBJ1-6, with a weak D call TRBD1 (5 bases). This CDR3 has 13 amino acids. Per the germline V gene, CDR1 is MNHEY and CDR2 is SVGAGI. Here the CDR3 reads CASGRLGDSPLHF. The CDR3 region has the DNA TGTGCCAGCGGACGGCTGGGGGATTCGCCCCTCCACTTT.

The chain joins TRBV4-2 to TRBJ2-1, with D possibly TRBD2 on 6 matching bases. The V gene's germline CDR1 is LGHNA and CDR2 YNFKEQ. V lost 4 bases and J 8 bases, leaving 21 bases between the germline ends. The CDR3 length is 16 residues. CDR3 bases: TGTGCCAGCAGCCGAGGAACTGGCGGGGCCAGGGATGAGCAGTTCTTC. It yields the protein CASSRGTGGARDEQFF.

Remarks on this clone: This likely came from a read error, as a far larger clone is one base away. The rearrangement uses TRBV10-3 and TRBJ1-2; no firm D call. This CDR3 contains 15 residues. Trimming pared 2 bases from V and 4 bases from J, leaving 14 bases between. CDR1 and CDR2 (germline): ENHRY, SYGVKD. CDR3 in DNA: TGTGCCATCAGTGAGCCTTTTAGGACGGTCTATGGCTACACCTTC. Its translation: CAISEPFRTVYGYTF.

This chain joins TRBV30 and TRBJ1-5; TRBD1 matches at 9 bases. The CDR3 has 16 amino acids. The germline gives CDR1 GTSNPN, CDR2 SVGIG (reference sequence). The V segment lost 0 bases and the J segment 4 bases; nucleotides outside the gene matches: 7. The CDR3 sequence is CAWSVRGTGRNQPQHF. CDR3 DNA sequence: TGTGCCTGGAGTGTACGAGGGACAGGGCGAAATCAGCCCCAGCATTTT.

The V gene is TRBV7-2, the J gene TRBJ1-1, with 8 bases fitting TRBD1. The CDR3 contains 18 residues. Germline loops: CDR1 SGHTA, CDR2 FQGNSA. The ends lost 1 base at V and 7 bases at J; junction bases unmatched: 17. Written as DNA, the CDR3 is TGTGCCAGCAGCTTAGTCTCGGACAGGGAGCGGGGCAAGGGTGAAGCTTTCTTT. Translating gives CASSLVSDRERGKGEAFF.

The CDR3 nucleotides read TGTGCCAGCAGCGATATAGCGGGAGATTTGGAGACCCAGTACTTC. Translating it yields CASSDIAGDLETQYF. The V and J genes are TRBV9 and TRBJ2-5, with 9 bases lining up with TRBD2. The CDR3 totals 15 residues. J lost 5 bases, V lost 3 bases, and 8 bases had no gene match. Germline CDR1 and CDR2: SGDLS and YYNGEE.

This clone was seen many times. Other DNA sequences in this specimen translate into the identical CDR3. The rearrangement uses TRBV7-3 and TRBJ2-3; possibly TRBD2 for D (5 bases). Germline V CDR1 and CDR2: SGHTA, FQGTGA. This CDR3 comprises 14 residues. Trimming took 6 bases from V and 6 from J, leaving 16 bases between them. Here the CDR3 DNA reads TGTGCCAGCAGTTCCGGACTCCTGGGGGATACGCAGTATTTT. Amino acids: CASSSGLLGDTQYF.

Comment on this clone: With a far larger clone one base away, a read error is the likely cause. The chain recombines TRBV20-1 with TRBJ2-1, with D unclear. The CDR3 length is 10 residues. CDR1 and CDR2 (germline): DFQATT, SNEGSKA (reference sequence). V shed 5 bases and J shed 9 bases, with 8 bases lying between them. CDR3 region: CSASLCEQFF. CDR3 sequence (DNA): TGCAGTGCTTCTCTATGTGAGCAGTTCTTC.

The V and J genes are TRBV2 and TRBJ2-7, with D unclear. V shed 5 bases and J shed 3 bases, with 8 bases lying between them. The CDR3 extends over 12 amino acids. Per germline, CDR1 SNHLY and CDR2 FYNNEI. CDR3 loop: CASSQKGYEQYF. The CDR3 nucleotides are TGTGCCAGCAGTCAAAAGGGCTACGAGCAGTACTTC.

This chain joins TRBV28 and TRBJ2-7, with 8 bases matching TRBD2. This CDR3 region has 16 residues. The trim removed 3 bases at V and 0 bases at J, leaving 7 bases unmatched. The germline V gene encodes CDR1 MDHEN and CDR2 SYDVKM. The CDR3 DNA reads as TGTGCCAGCAGTTTCGCAAGCGGGAGAAGCTCCTACGAGCAGTACTTC. It specifies CASSFASGRSSYEQYF.

This chain connects TRBV7-9 to TRBJ1-2; 7 bases are a match to TRBD1. Germline CDR1 reads SEHNR; CDR2 reads FQNEAQ (reference sequence). Trimming removed 4 bases from V and 4 bases from J; junction bases left unmatched: 9. This CDR3 is built from 15 residues. DNA of the CDR3: TGTGCCAGCAGCTCGGGACAGAGAGGACTCTATGGCTACACCTTC. It encodes CASSSGQRGLYGYTF.

The table lists this clone with a few counts. The chain links TRBV19 to TRBJ1-5; TRBD1 agrees at 9 bases. V lost 5 bases to trimming and J lost 6 bases; unmatched junction nucleotides: 2. The CDR3 has 13 amino acids. Germline loops: CDR1 LNHDA, CDR2 SQIVND (reference sequence). This CDR3 is CASSPGQGQPQHF. As DNA, the CDR3 is TGTGCCAGTAGTCCGGGACAGGGTCAGCCCCAGCATTTT.

This clone came up many times. The sample contains more than one DNA sequence encoding this CDR3. The rearrangement links TRBV7-3 to TRBJ2-3, with a possible D match to TRBD2 (5 bases). CDR1 and CDR2 from the germline V gene are SGHTA and FQGTGA. Trimming left V 5 bases short and J 1 base short, with 7 bases between. The CDR3 spans 13 residues. The CDR3 nucleotides read TGTGCCAGCAGCCCCGGGGGCACAGATACGCAGTATTTT. Protein sequence: CASSPGGTDTQYF.

This clone has just a few counts. J is TRBJ2-7 and V is TRBV20-1; D ambiguous. The V end lost 3 bases, the J end lost 7 bases, and 7 bases lay between the germline ends. The CDR3 loop spans 10 amino acids. Germline loops: CDR1 DFQATT, CDR2 SNEGSKA (reference sequence). CDR3 sequence: CSASSTEQYF. CDR3 DNA: TGCAGTGCTAGTTCGACAGAGCAGTACTTC.

CDR3 sequence (DNA): TGTGCCAGCAGTCCTCCCACCATGAACACTGAAGCTTTCTTT. It encodes CASSPPTMNTEAFF. This chain joins TRBV28 and TRBJ1-1; D remains unclear. V lost 5 bases and J lost 0, with 10 bases in between. CDR1 and CDR2 from the germline V gene are MDHEN and SYDVKM. The CDR3 runs 14 residues.

The genes are TRBV11-1 and TRBJ2-1; 7 positions match TRBD2. This CDR3 is built from 14 residues. V trimming: 2 bases; J trimming: 9 bases; junction bases outside the gene matches: 7. CDR1 and CDR2 from the germline V gene are SGHAT and FQDESV (reference sequence). The chain's CDR3 is CASSLTREQVEQFF. CDR3 bases: TGTGCCAGCAGCTTAACGCGGGAGCAGGTTGAGCAGTTCTTC.

The chain carries TRBV9 and TRBJ1-2; 9 bases map to TRBD1. The V segment lost 8 bases and the J segment 4 bases; nucleotides outside the gene matches: 9. There are 14 residues in the CDR3. CDR1 is SGDLS, CDR2 YYNGEE, per germline. CDR3 DNA: TGTGCCAGTACCCCGGGACAGGGAAGCTATGGCTACACCTTC. Amino acids: CASTPGQGSYGYTF.

The table lists this clone with a count of one. This sequence is one base from a far larger clone and is likely a read error. Other DNA sequences of this sample code for an identical CDR3. J is TRBJ2-5 and V is TRBV6-1, with 8 bases identical to TRBD2. The DNA end is more similar to TRBJ2-7, so the J call may be wrong. The CDR3 has 15 residues. Germline CDR1 and CDR2: MNHNS and SASEGT. The DNA for the CDR3 is TGTGCCAGCAGTGCGGACGCCGGGGGGGTGTACGAGCAGTACTTC. It encodes CASSADAGGVYEQYF.

By share, this clone ranks as medium-sized. Distinct nucleotide sequences in the sample also encode this CDR3. The chain carries TRBV6-4 and TRBJ2-2; D unresolved. V lost 0 bases, J lost 2 bases, and 10 bases lay in between. The germline V gene has CDR1 MRHNA and CDR2 SNTAGT. This CDR3 is 16 amino acids long. DNA for the CDR3: TGTGCCAGCAGTGACTCGGCGGAGTCCAACACCGGGGAGCTGTTTTTT. Its translation: CASSDSAESNTGELFF.

This clone turned up a few times. The rearrangement uses TRBV9 and TRBJ2-1, with D possibly called TRBD1 or TRBD2 (5 bases each). Trimming shortened V by 0 bases and J by 8 bases, and 9 bases separated the two germline ends. Germline V CDR1 and CDR2: SGDLS, YYNGEE. The CDR3 loop spans 13 amino acids. The CDR3 here is CASSVVSGHEQFF. CDR3 DNA: TGTGCCAGCAGCGTAGTTTCGGGGCATGAGCAGTTCTTC.

On this clone: One base separates it from a far larger clone, so it is likely a read error. CDR3 coding DNA: TGCGCCAGCAGCCTAAGGGACAACTCCTACGAGAAGTACTTC. Translated: CASSLRDNSYEKYF. J is TRBJ2-7 and V is TRBV4-1; D might be TRBD1 (6 bases). The CDR3 is 14 residues long. Germline assignment: CDR1 MGHRA and CDR2 YSYEKL.

This chain connects TRBV11-2 to TRBJ2-3; 12 nucleotides match TRBD2. V shed 4 bases, J shed 2 bases, and the junction held 13 bases outside the gene matches. Per the germline V gene, CDR1 is SGHAT and CDR2 is FQNNGV. The CDR3 consists of 19 residues. The CDR3: CASSSFGSSGRGHTDTQYF. CDR3 DNA: TGTGCCAGCAGCTCTTTTGGATCTAGCGGGAGGGGTCACACAGATACGCAGTATTTT.

Note on this clone: This likely traces to a read error, being one base from a far larger clone. This CDR3 is also generated by other DNA sequences in the sample. The chain links TRBV6-1 to TRBJ2-7; 8 positions match TRBD2. The CDR3 runs 14 residues. Germline CDR1 MNHNS, CDR2 SASEGT. CDR3 loop: CASSDLAGPYEQYF. The DNA of the CDR3 is TGTGCCAGTAGTGACCTAGCGGGCCCCTACGAGCAGTACTTC.

This clone was found once. Other DNA sequences in this specimen translate into the identical CDR3. The V call is TRBV2, the J call TRBJ2-7; D unclear. CDR1 is SNHLY and CDR2 is FYNNEI in the germline V gene. Trimming stripped 4 bases from V and 2 bases from J, with 9 bases between. The length of the CDR3 is 13 residues. The CDR3 nucleotides read TGTGCCAGCAGTGCCGAAAGTACCTACGAGCAGTACTTC. Protein sequence: CASSAESTYEQYF.

On this clone: It differs at one base from a far larger clone, so likely a read error. Different DNA sequences within this sample yield the same CDR3. This rearrangement joins TRBV6-5 to TRBJ1-4; D is uncertain. The CDR3 loop spans 14 amino acids. Trimming took 6 bases from V and 2 from J, leaving 10 bases between them. Germline assignment: CDR1 MNHEY and CDR2 SVGAGI. The CDR3 DNA reads TGTGCCAGCAGCCTCGGTTGGACTAATGAAAAACTGTTTTTT. Translated: CASSLGWTNEKLFF.

Details on this clone: A far larger clone is a single base away, which makes a read error likely. This chain uses TRBV29-1 with TRBJ1-1; D is perhaps TRBD1 (5 bases). The CDR3 loop spans 13 amino acids. V lost 4 bases and J lost 6, with 15 bases in between. Germline V CDR1 and CDR2: SQVTM, ANQGSEA. Here the CDR3 reads CSVVKTEGSEAFF. CDR3 in DNA: TGCAGCGTTGTTAAGACAGAGGGCTCTGAAGCTTTCTTT.

The CDR3 region is CATKGGTGNQPQHF. CDR3 in DNA: TGTGCCACCAAGGGGGGAACGGGCAATCAGCCCCAGCATTTT. The rearrangement links TRBV2 to TRBJ1-5; TRBD1 is a possible D gene (6 bases). V was shortened by 10 bases and J by 2 bases, with 15 bases between the two germline ends. The CDR3 is 14 residues long. Looked up from germline, CDR1 is SNHLY and CDR2 is FYNNEI.

This chain connects TRBV5-6 to TRBJ2-7; 7 nucleotides match TRBD2. Germline CDR1 is SGHDT and CDR2 is YYEEEE. The J segment lost 3 bases and the V segment lost 4 bases, leaving 13 bases of the junction unmatched. The CDR3 contains 16 residues. The CDR3 loop reads CASSPWDYTIIYEQYF. The CDR3, as DNA: TGTGCCAGCAGCCCATGGGACTATACGATAATCTACGAGCAGTACTTC.

The chain recombines TRBV4-2 with TRBJ2-7; D remains ambiguous. This CDR3 is built from 16 residues. CDR1 is LGHNA, CDR2 YNFKEQ, per germline. The V and J ends lost 4 bases and 2 bases respectively, with 18 bases between them. CDR3 sequence: CASSPHLHENTYEQYF. CDR3 sequence (DNA): TGTGCCAGCAGCCCCCACCTCCACGAGAACACCTACGAGCAGTACTTC.

V gene TRBV7-9 combines with J gene TRBJ2-3; 10 nucleotides align to TRBD2. The V gene end was trimmed by 4 bases and the J gene end by 5 bases; junction bases not matched to a gene: 9. CDR3 length: 16 residues. Germline-derived CDR1 and CDR2 are SEHNR and FQNEAQ (reference sequence). The CDR3 DNA reads TGTGCCAGCAGCTCCGGTCCGGGACTAGCGATAGATACGCAGTATTTT. Its protein is CASSSGPGLAIDTQYF.